These T cell receptor beta chains were read from a single sample in a study of T cell responses to AZD1222 COVID-19 vaccine. Assay used: immunoSEQ multiplex PCR; TCRdb lists only in-frame clones, some missing. This sample has more than 150,000 clones, with 92% found just once. The material was peripheral blood, obtained 28 days after the second AZD1222 dose. These receptors came from an adult who received the AZD1222 COVID-19 vaccine. CDR3s include the opening cysteine and the closing phenylalanine or tryptophan. A D gene is named only where the DNA matches it firmly. Not every row has a clone size; where given, it reads once, few, many or a size class.

abundance	v_gene	j_gene	d_gene	CDR3aa	CDR3nt
-	TRBV18	TRBJ1-1	-	CASSPPARGDTEAFF	TGTGCCAGCTCACCACCGGCACGGGGGGATACTGAAGCTTTCTTT
few	TRBV27	TRBJ2-2	-	CASSVTGPTGELFF	TGTGCCAGCAGTGTGACTGGTCCCACCGGGGAGCTGTTTTTT
-	TRBV29-1	TRBJ2-1	TRBD2	CSVQAGGPYNEQFF	TGCAGCGTCCAAGCGGGGGGGCCTTACAATGAGCAGTTCTTC
-	TRBV9	TRBJ1-4	TRBD1	CASSAGQGAEKLFF	TGTGCCAGCAGCGCTGGACAGGGAGCGGAAAAACTGTTTTTT
-	TRBV4-1	TRBJ2-1	TRBD1	CASSQPQQGRYNEQFF	TGCGCCAGCAGCCAACCGCAACAGGGGCGATACAATGAGCAGTTCTTC
-	TRBV5-6	TRBJ1-6	TRBD1	CASSWGTGVGSPLHF	TGTGCCAGCAGCTGGGGGACAGGGGTGGGTTCACCCCTCCACTTT
once	TRBV12-3/TRBV12-4	TRBJ2-1	-	CASRANVGQFF	TGTGCCAGCAGAGCAAATGTGGGGCAGTTCTTC
-	TRBV19	TRBJ1-1	-	CASTLKPDRNTEAFF	TGTGCCAGTACTCTCAAACCGGACAGGAACACTGAAGCTTTCTTT
-	TRBV6-5	TRBJ1-2	-	CASSPRTRYGYTF	TGTGCCAGCAGTCCCCGGACCCGCTATGGCTACACCTTC
-	TRBV7-7	TRBJ1-5	-	CASSLGRVGYSNQPQHF	TGTGCTAGCAGCTTAGGGAGGGTCGGTTATAGCAATCAGCCCCAGCATTTT
-	TRBV19	TRBJ2-5	-	CASGQRGSETQYF	TGTGCCAGTGGACAGAGAGGTAGCGAGACCCAGTACTTC
-	TRBV29-1	TRBJ1-2	-	CSVEVNRVGGYTF	TGCAGCGTTGAAGTGAACAGGGTCGGAGGCTACACCTTC
-	TRBV30	TRBJ1-5	TRBD1	CAWSKQGNQPQHF	TGTGCCTGGAGTAAACAGGGGAATCAGCCCCAGCATTTT
-	TRBV12-5	TRBJ1-1	TRBD1	CASGLGQRNTEAFF	TGTGCTAGTGGTCTGGGACAGCGGAACACTGAAGCTTTCTTT
-	TRBV2	TRBJ1-2	TRBD1	CASSDNRGHGYTF	TGTGCCAGCAGTGACAACAGGGGGCATGGCTACACCTTC
-	TRBV19	TRBJ1-3	-	CASSFTSGTSGNTIYF	TGTGCCAGTAGTTTTACCTCGGGGACCTCTGGAAACACCATATATTTT
-	TRBV3-1/TRBV3-2	TRBJ1-5	-	CASSQEGRGDQPQHF	TGTGCCAGCAGCCAAGAGGGCAGGGGTGATCAGCCCCAGCATTTT
-	TRBV7-3	TRBJ2-4	-	CASSLPPTGLAKNIQYF	TGTGCCAGCAGCTTACCCCCGACAGGCCTCGCCAAAAACATTCAGTACTTC
-	TRBV27	TRBJ1-5	-	CASSYGVNQPQHF	TGTGCCAGCAGTTACGGGGTCAATCAGCCCCAGCATTTT
once	TRBV18	TRBJ2-3	TRBD2	CASSPPETSGVSTDTQYF	TGTGCCAGCTCACCACCGGAGACTAGCGGGGTTAGCACAGATACGCAGTATTTT
-	TRBV6-2/TRBV6-3	TRBJ1-1	-	CASSYSKGRTMNTEAFF	TGTGCCAGCAGTTACTCGAAGGGACGGACCATGAACACTGAAGCTTTCTTT
once	TRBV3-1/TRBV3-2	TRBJ2-1	-	CASSPRGRTNNEQFF	TGTGCCAGCAGCCCCAGGGGAAGGACGAACAATGAGCAGTTCTTC
-	TRBV5-6	TRBJ1-2	-	CASSWVIQGLEGYTF	TGTGCCAGCAGCTGGGTGATCCAGGGGCTGGAAGGCTACACCTTC
-	TRBV19	TRBJ1-6	TRBD1	CASSPGQGYNSPLHF	TGTGCCAGTAGCCCGGGACAGGGGTATAATTCACCCCTCCACTTT
-	TRBV2	TRBJ1-1	TRBD1	CASPRGKAFF	TGTGCCAGCCCCAGGGGGAAGGCTTTCTTT
-	TRBV5-1	TRBJ1-1	TRBD1	CASSQGQINTEAFF	TGCGCCAGCAGCCAGGGACAGATAAACACTGAAGCTTTCTTT
-	TRBV2	TRBJ2-2	TRBD2	CASRRGGYNANTGELFF	TGTGCCAGCCGCCGGGGGGGGTATAACGCGAACACCGGGGAGCTGTTTTTT
-	TRBV5-4	TRBJ1-1	-	CASSPGRGLNTEAFF	TGTGCCAGCAGCCCCGGGAGAGGGTTGAACACTGAAGCTTTCTTT
-	TRBV11-2	TRBJ1-1	TRBD1	CASSPRGQGSQVTEAFF	TGTGCCAGCAGCCCAAGGGGACAGGGGTCTCAGGTCACTGAAGCTTTCTTT
-	TRBV19	TRBJ2-6	TRBD2	CASSIAPGGGSGANVLTF	TGTGCCAGTAGTATAGCACCTGGGGGGGGCTCTGGGGCCAACGTCCTGACTTTC
-	TRBV4-3	TRBJ2-7	TRBD2	CASSQDLAGGLHEQYF	TGCGCCAGCAGCCAAGATTTAGCGGGAGGACTACACGAGCAGTACTTC
once	TRBV19	TRBJ1-1	-	CASSLTFEAFF	TGTGCCAGTAGCCTAACATTTGAAGCTTTCTTT
once	TRBV18	TRBJ1-1	TRBD1	CASSPLDRVGDTEAFF	TGTGCCAGCTCACCATTAGACAGGGTGGGGGACACTGAAGCTTTCTTT
-	TRBV28	TRBJ2-2	TRBD1	CASSPLSNRGNGELFF	TGTGCCAGCAGTCCACTGTCCAACAGGGGTAACGGGGAGCTGTTTTTT
once	TRBV28	TRBJ1-3	TRBD1	CASSPHPGGEDSGNTIYF	TGTGCCAGCAGCCCTCACCCAGGGGGAGAAGACTCTGGAAACACCATATATTTT
once	TRBV5-4	TRBJ1-3	-	CASSNVQSSGNTIYF	TGTGCCAGCAGCAATGTTCAGAGCTCTGGAAACACCATATATTTT
-	TRBV6-5	TRBJ1-1	TRBD1	CARDRGGTEAFF	TGTGCCAGGGACAGGGGCGGCACTGAAGCTTTCTTT
-	TRBV30	TRBJ1-2	-	CAWSVGAYGYTF	TGTGCCTGGAGTGTAGGAGCCTATGGCTACACCTTC
-	TRBV28	TRBJ1-5	-	CASRDLRFPQPQHF	TGTGCCAGCCGGGACCTCCGTTTCCCTCAGCCCCAGCATTTT
-	TRBV11-2	TRBJ1-1	-	CASSPSQGLLSNTEAFF	TGTGCCAGCAGCCCGAGTCAGGGTCTTCTTTCGAACACTGAAGCTTTCTTT
few	TRBV3-1/TRBV3-2	TRBJ1-6	-	CASSQSRSPLHF	TGTGCCAGCAGCCAAAGCCGCTCACCCCTCCACTTT
-	TRBV11-3	TRBJ2-7	-	CASSSRTAPVDEQYF	TGTGCCAGCAGCTCGCGGACAGCCCCCGTCGACGAGCAGTACTTC
-	TRBV28	TRBJ2-5	TRBD2	CASSLYEGRGQETQYF	TGTGCCAGCAGTTTATATGAGGGGAGGGGCCAAGAGACCCAGTACTTC
-	TRBV18	TRBJ2-1	TRBD1	CASSGQGLVDEQFF	TGTGCCAGCTCAGGACAGGGATTAGTCGATGAGCAGTTCTTC
once	TRBV24-1	TRBJ1-2	-	CATSMADYYGYTF	TGTGCCACCAGCATGGCGGATTACTATGGCTACACCTTC
-	TRBV2	TRBJ2-7	-	CASRGGPGLSYEQYF	TGTGCCAGCAGAGGGGGACCGGGACTCTCCTACGAGCAGTACTTC
-	TRBV28	TRBJ1-1	TRBD1	CASRIPGGGNTEAFF	TGTGCCAGCAGAATACCAGGGGGAGGGAACACTGAAGCTTTCTTT
-	TRBV11-2	TRBJ1-1	TRBD1	CASSPSGTGLTEAFF	TGTGCCAGCAGCCCTTCCGGGACAGGGCTCACTGAAGCTTTCTTT
-	TRBV12-5	TRBJ1-1	-	CASGLEHWGLDTEAFF	TGTGCTAGTGGTTTGGAACATTGGGGTTTGGACACTGAAGCTTTCTTT
-	TRBV6-5	TRBJ2-1	-	CASRDMGNEQFF	TGTGCCAGCAGGGACATGGGTAATGAGCAGTTCTTC
-	TRBV15	TRBJ1-5	-	CATSIAQGLSNQPQHF	TGTGCCACCAGCATTGCACAGGGCTTAAGCAATCAGCCCCAGCATTTT
-	TRBV12-3/TRBV12-4	TRBJ2-4	-	CASSRTRGIQYF	TGTGCCAGCAGTCGGACACGAGGGATTCAGTACTTC
-	TRBV13	TRBJ1-1	-	CASSVNTEAFF	TGTGCCAGCAGCGTGAACACTGAAGCTTTCTTT